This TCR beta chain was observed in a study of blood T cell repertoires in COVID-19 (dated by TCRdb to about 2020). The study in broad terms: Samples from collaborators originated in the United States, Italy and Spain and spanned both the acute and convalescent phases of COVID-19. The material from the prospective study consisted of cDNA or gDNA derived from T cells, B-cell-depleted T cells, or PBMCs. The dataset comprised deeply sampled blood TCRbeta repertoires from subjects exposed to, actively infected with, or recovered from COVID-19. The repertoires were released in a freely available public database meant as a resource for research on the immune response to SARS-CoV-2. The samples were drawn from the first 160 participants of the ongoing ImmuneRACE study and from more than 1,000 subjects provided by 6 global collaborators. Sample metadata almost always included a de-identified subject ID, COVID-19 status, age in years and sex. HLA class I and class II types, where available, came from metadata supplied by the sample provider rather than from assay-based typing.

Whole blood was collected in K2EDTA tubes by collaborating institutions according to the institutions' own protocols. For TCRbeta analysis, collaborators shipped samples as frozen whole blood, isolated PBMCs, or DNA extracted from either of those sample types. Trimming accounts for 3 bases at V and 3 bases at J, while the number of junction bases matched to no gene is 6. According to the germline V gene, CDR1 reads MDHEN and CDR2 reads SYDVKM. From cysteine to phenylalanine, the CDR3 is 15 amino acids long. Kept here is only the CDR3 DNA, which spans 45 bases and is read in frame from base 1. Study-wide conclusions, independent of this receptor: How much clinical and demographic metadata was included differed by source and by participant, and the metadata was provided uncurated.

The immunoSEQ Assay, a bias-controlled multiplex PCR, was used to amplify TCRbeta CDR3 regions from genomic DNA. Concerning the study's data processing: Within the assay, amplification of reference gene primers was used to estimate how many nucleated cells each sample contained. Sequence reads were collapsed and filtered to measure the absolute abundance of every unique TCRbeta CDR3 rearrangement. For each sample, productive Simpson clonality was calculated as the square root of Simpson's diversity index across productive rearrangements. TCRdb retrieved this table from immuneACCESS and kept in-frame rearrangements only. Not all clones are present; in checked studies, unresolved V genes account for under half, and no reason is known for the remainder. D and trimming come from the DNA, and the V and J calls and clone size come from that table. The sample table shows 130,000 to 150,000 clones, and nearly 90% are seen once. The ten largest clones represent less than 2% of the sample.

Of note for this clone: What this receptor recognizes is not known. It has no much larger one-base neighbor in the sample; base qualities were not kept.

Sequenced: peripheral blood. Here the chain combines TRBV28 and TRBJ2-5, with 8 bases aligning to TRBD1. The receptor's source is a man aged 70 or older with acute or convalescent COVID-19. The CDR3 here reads CASSFLDRAEETQYF. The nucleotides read TGTGCCAGCAGTTTTTTGGACAGGGCGGAAGAGACCCAGTACTTC.